Shown below are 10 T cell receptor beta chains from a single sample sequenced in a study of blood T cell repertoires in COVID-19. The table came from immunoSEQ multiplex PCR; TCRdb's copy has only in-frame clones and leaves some out. Among 140,000 to 150,000 clones listed, approximately 88% were seen once. Material: peripheral blood. The receptors originated from a woman in her forties or fifties with acute or convalescent COVID-19.

The rearrangement joins TRBV9 to TRBJ1-4, with 9 bases fitting TRBD1. V was pared by 0 bases and J by 8 bases, with 5 bases of the junction left unmatched. The CDR3 spans 15 residues. CDR1 is SGDLS and CDR2 is YYNGEE in the germline V gene. CDR3 DNA: TGTGCCAGCAGCGTAGGGGACAGGGTTGAGGAAAAACTGTTTTTT. This codes for CASSVGDRVEEKLFF. The variable domain in full, completed from reference TRBV9 and TRBJ1-4, reads DSGVTQTPKHLITATGQRVTLRCSPRSGDLSVYWYQQSLDQGLQFLIQYYNGEERAKGNILERFSAQQFPDLHSELNLSSLELGDSALYFCASSVGDRVEEKLFFGSGTQLSVL.

This sequence joins TRBV11-2 and TRBJ2-2; TRBD2 might be the D (7 bases). This CDR3 is built from 16 residues. V was trimmed by 5 bases and J by 1 base, leaving 14 bases between them. Germline lookup yields CDR1 SGHAT and CDR2 FQNNGV. For the CDR3, the DNA is TGTGCCAGCAGCGTTCGGGGGGCCCTGAACACCGGGGAGCTGTTTTTT. It codes for CASSVRGALNTGELFF.

The rearrangement joins TRBV14 to TRBJ1-2; no firm D call. CDR1 is SGHDN and CDR2 is FVKESK in the germline V gene. The CDR3 extends over 15 amino acids. Trimming took 0 bases from V and 8 from J, leaving 16 bases between them. The CDR3 loop reads CASSQDIDILGGYTF. In DNA form, the CDR3 reads TGTGCCAGCAGCCAAGATATAGACATTCTGGGCGGCTACACCTTC.

In nucleotides, the CDR3 is TGTGCCAGCAGTGAAGCGGGGGGGACCTATGGCTACACCTTC. It specifies CASSEAGGTYGYTF. The chain recombines TRBV6-1 with TRBJ1-2; possibly TRBD1 for D (5 bases). CDR1 is MNHNS, CDR2 SASEGT, per germline. The CDR3 contains 14 residues. Trimming shortened V by 0 bases and J by 4 bases, and 9 bases separated the two germline ends.

The chain employs TRBV28 and TRBJ1-4; 9 nucleotides match TRBD1. Germline V CDR1 and CDR2: MDHEN, SYDVKM. V lost 6 bases to trimming and J lost 10 bases; unmatched junction nucleotides: 12. The CDR3 has 15 residues. In DNA form, the CDR3 reads TGTGCCAGCAGCACCAGGACAGGGGAAATCCGAAAACTGTTTTTT. Translating gives CASSTRTGEIRKLFF.

The gene calls are TRBV9 and TRBJ2-7, with D tentatively TRBD1 (5 bases). The CDR3 extends over 14 amino acids. Germline loops: CDR1 SGDLS, CDR2 YYNGEE. V lost 2 bases and J lost 4, with 13 bases in between. CDR3 sequence: CASSVDEGAYEQYF. The CDR3 nucleotides read TGTGCCAGCAGCGTGGATGAAGGGGCTTACGAGCAGTACTTC. Full variable domain (rest looked up from reference TRBV9 and TRBJ2-7): DSGVTQTPKHLITATGQRVTLRCSPRSGDLSVYWYQQSLDQGLQFLIQYYNGEERAKGNILERFSAQQFPDLHSELNLSSLELGDSALYFCASSVDEGAYEQYFGPGTRLTVT.

CDR3 sequence reads: CSASEELFEQYF. The CDR3 region has the DNA TGCAGTGCTAGTGAAGAACTATTCGAGCAGTACTTC. The V call is TRBV20-1, the J call TRBJ2-7; D gene unclear. Trimming removed 3 bases at V and 6 bases at J, with 12 bases between. The CDR3 extends over 12 amino acids. In germline, CDR1 is DFQATT, CDR2 SNEGSKA (reference sequence).

This chain uses TRBV4-1 with TRBJ2-3, with 8 bases matching TRBD2. The CDR3 runs 16 residues. V lost 4 bases to trimming and J lost 4 bases; unmatched junction nucleotides: 10. Germline-derived CDR1 and CDR2 are MGHRA and YSYEKL. Written as DNA, the CDR3 is TGCGCCAGCAGCCTCACACGGGGGGGGACCCCAGATACGCAGTATTTT. Encoded protein: CASSLTRGGTPDTQYF.

V and J are TRBV5-4 and TRBJ2-2; D unclear. Germline CDR1 SGHNT, CDR2 YYREEE (reference sequence). The germline V and J ends were trimmed by 3 bases and 2 bases, with 8 bases remaining between them. This CDR3 region has 14 residues. CDR3 DNA sequence: TGTGCCAGCAGCTCGACAATTAACACCGGGGAGCTGTTTTTT. Encoded protein: CASSSTINTGELFF.

The chain carries TRBV19 and TRBJ1-2; perhaps TRBD1 as D (5 bases). The CDR3 is 13 amino acids. In germline, CDR1 is LNHDA, CDR2 SQIVND (reference sequence). Deletions cut 9 bases from V and 8 bases from J, with 19 bases between. DNA of the CDR3: TGTGCCAGCCTCGGGGAGGGGCGCAGGGGCTACACCTTC. Translating gives CASLGEGRRGYTF. Supplemented by reference TRBV19 and TRBJ1-2, the full variable domain reads DGGITQSPKYLFRKEGQNVTLSCEQNLNHDAMYWYRQDPGQGLRLIYYSQIVNDFQKGDIAEGYSVSREKKESFPLTVTSAQKNPTAFYLCASLGEGRRGYTFGSGTRLTVV.